Listed below are T cell receptor beta chains from one sample, sequenced in a study of regulatory T cells in long-lasting Graves disease. A single record per CDR3 protein comes from TCRdb applying MiXCR to the multiplex PCR reads. The sample carries 400,000 to 450,000 distinct CDR3 sequences, about 16% recorded once. These same data were also listed under a study on T cells in Graves' hyperthyroidism and ophthalmopathy.

The sequencing used peripheral blood mononuclear cells (PBMCs), collected at new diagnosis, from a patient treated with antithyroid drugs. These receptors were taken from a woman aged 25-40 years with Graves disease. CDR3s leave out the opening cysteine and the closing phenylalanine or tryptophan. The D gene is left open where the match is weak.

V gene | D gene | CDR3 protein
TRBV12-5 | - | ASGGGYTDEQF
TRBV7-3 | TRBD2 | ASSFGTSGVYEQY
TRBV6-1 | TRBD2 | ASTRIAGAQDTQY
TRBV20-1 | - | SARKVEVEQF
TRBV7-6 | TRBD2 | ASSLGAGLAGGEQY
TRBV19 | TRBD1 | ATQTGGNTEAF
TRBV9 | - | ASSQEQGNEKLF
TRBV12-3/TRBV12-4 | TRBD1 | ASSPLGQGRGYT
TRBV20-1 | - | SARDRARAEQF
TRBV19 | - | VSGPGHMNTEAF
TRBV18 | TRBD1 | ASSPTQGVGSEQY
TRBV24-1 | - | ATRPSTLGTDTQY
TRBV11-2 | TRBD1 | ASSLGRGFGTDQETQY
TRBV19 | TRBD1 | ASARGDSGNTIY
TRBV12-3/TRBV12-4 | TRBD2 | ASVGKGLAGDTQY
TRBV24-1 | - | ATSDLGSSYNEQF
TRBV9 | - | ASSSEVGKEETQY
TRBV28 | TRBD1 | ASSFSLDRERTDTQY
TRBV27 | TRBD2 | ASSFLVAGYNEQF
TRBV6-1 | - | ASSEALVASNYGYT
TRBV15 | TRBD2 | ATSRGSSGIYEQY
TRBV9 | - | ASTSTGHPTDTQY
TRBV19 | - | ASSGDGQETQY
TRBV3-1 | - | ASSQDVGIQPQH
TRBV10-3 | - | AISRTGSGANVLT
TRBV6-1 | - | ASNWRRGQGGNGGTDTQY
TRBV3-1 | - | ASSQRATGELF
TRBV29-1 | - | SVVVGHSSGNTIY